This is a list of T cell receptor beta chains from one sample in a study of metastatic and nonmetastatic thyroid tumors. Using MiXCR, TCRdb reanalyzed the PCR reads. The table shows some 6,800 clones, with 2.5% to 3.5% occurring only once. The source material was tumor tissue. These receptors came from a female donor with papillary thyroid cancer or a benign thyroid nodule (not recorded which). Some clones in this sample may be carry-over from other donors' samples. Both conserved end residues are part of each CDR3. Each record gives: clone size, J gene, D gene, CDR3 length, V gene, CDR3 protein, CDR3 DNA. The D gene is left open where the match is weak. Size values are once, few and many counts, or a class for expanded clones, and some rows have none.

size: many; J: TRBJ2-4; D: -; length: 14; V: TRBV12-3/TRBV12-4; CDR3: CASSSPLAKNIQYF; DNA: TGTGCCAGCAGTTCCCCCTTGGCCAAAAACATTCAGTACTTC
size: medium-sized; J: TRBJ2-1; D: TRBD2; length: 17; V: TRBV29-1; CDR3: CSVEGLAGDRSYNEQFF; DNA: TGCAGCGTTGAAGGACTAGCGGGAGATAGGTCCTACAATGAGCAGTTCTTC
size: many; J: TRBJ2-5; D: -; length: 14; V: TRBV20-1; CDR3: CSADMGPYVETQYF; DNA: TGCAGTGCGGATATGGGACCGTACGTGGAGACCCAGTACTTC
size: large; J: TRBJ1-2; D: -; length: 14; V: TRBV6-5; CDR3: CASSYSGGRAGYTF; DNA: TGTGCCAGCAGTTACTCAGGGGGGCGCGCTGGCTACACCTTC
size: many; J: TRBJ2-7; D: -; length: 15; V: TRBV20-1; CDR3: CSARDSGELTYEQYF; DNA: TGCAGTGCTAGAGACTCGGGAGAGCTCACCTACGAGCAGTACTTC
size: many; J: TRBJ2-3; D: -; length: 16; V: TRBV28; CDR3: CASSLPRDRLTDTQYF; DNA: TGTGCCAGCAGTTTACCTCGGGACCGCCTCACAGATACGCAGTATTTT
size: medium-sized; J: TRBJ2-7; D: -; length: 13; V: TRBV6-1; CDR3: CASSEGWNYEQYF; DNA: TGTGCCAGCAGTGAGGGTTGGAACTACGAGCAGTACTTC
size: many; J: TRBJ2-4; D: -; length: 13; V: TRBV11-2; CDR3: CASSLGLEDIQYF; DNA: TGTGCCAGCAGCTTAGGTCTCGAGGACATTCAGTACTTC
size: many; J: TRBJ1-1; D: -; length: 13; V: TRBV7-2; CDR3: CASSWSPNTEASF; DNA: TGTGCCAGCAGCTGGAGTCCTAACACTGAAGCTTCCTTT
size: many; J: TRBJ2-2; D: TRBD2; length: 15; V: TRBV9; CDR3: CASSAEAGYTGELFF; DNA: TGTGCCAGCAGCGCCGAAGCGGGATACACCGGGGAGCTGTTTTTT
size: medium-sized; J: TRBJ2-2; D: -; length: 13; V: TRBV11-3; CDR3: CASSYRRQGELFF; DNA: TGTGCCAGCAGCTATCGAAGACAGGGGGAGCTGTTTTTT
size: few; J: TRBJ2-7; D: TRBD2; length: 14; V: TRBV27; CDR3: CASIGTNGIYEQYF; DNA: TGTGCCAGCATTGGGACTAACGGGATTTACGAGCAGTACTTC
size: many; J: TRBJ1-1; D: -; length: 14; V: TRBV20-1; CDR3: CSARDQSSNAEAFF; DNA: TGCAGTGCTAGAGATCAGTCTTCTAACGCTGAAGCTTTCTTT
size: many; J: TRBJ1-2; D: -; length: 11; V: TRBV9; CDR3: CASSRTYGYTF; DNA: TGTGCCAGCAGCAGGACGTATGGCTACACCTTC
size: many; J: TRBJ2-1; D: -; length: 12; V: TRBV7-9; CDR3: CASSIGPDLQFF; DNA: TGTGCCAGCAGCATAGGGCCCGACCTGCAGTTCTTC
size: many; J: TRBJ2-7; D: -; length: 13; V: TRBV18; CDR3: CASSPGQPYEQYF; DNA: TGTGCCAGCTCACCTGGACAGCCCTACGAGCAGTACTTC
size: many; J: TRBJ1-5; D: -; length: 13; V: TRBV6-1; CDR3: CASSGDGRVAQHF; DNA: TGTGCCAGCAGTGGGGACGGCCGCGTGGCCCAGCATTTT
size: many; J: TRBJ2-1; D: -; length: 13; V: TRBV6-4; CDR3: CASSASSEGEQFF; DNA: TGTGCCAGCAGTGCCTCCTCGGAGGGGGAGCAGTTCTTC
size: -; J: TRBJ2-7; D: -; length: 13; V: TRBV12-5; CDR3: CASGRDGTYEQYF; DNA: TGTGCTAGTGGTAGGGACGGGACCTACGAGCAGTACTTC
size: medium-sized; J: TRBJ1-5; D: -; length: 14; V: TRBV19; CDR3: CASTVDGGNQPQHF; DNA: TGTGCCAGTACGGTGGACGGGGGAAATCAGCCCCAGCATTTT
size: many; J: TRBJ2-5; D: -; length: 13; V: TRBV15; CDR3: CATSSGVGETQYF; DNA: TGTGCCACCAGCTCGGGAGTAGGAGAGACCCAGTACTTC
size: many; J: TRBJ1-5; D: -; length: 12; V: TRBV7-9; CDR3: CASSEGKGPQHF; DNA: TGTGCCTCTAGTGAGGGGAAAGGTCCCCAGCATTTT
size: -; J: TRBJ2-3; D: TRBD1; length: 17; V: TRBV5-1; CDR3: CASSLDRTGHSTDTQYF; DNA: TGCGCCAGCAGCTTGGACAGGACAGGTCATAGCACAGATACGCAGTATTTT
size: many; J: TRBJ1-1; D: -; length: 14; V: TRBV7-9; CDR3: CASNFREGNTEAFF; DNA: TGTGCCAGCAACTTCAGGGAGGGCAACACTGAAGCTTTCTTT
size: many; J: TRBJ2-3; D: -; length: 14; V: TRBV9; CDR3: CASSGGTLGDTQYF; DNA: TGTGCCAGCAGCGGGGGGACACTTGGAGATACGCAGTATTTT
size: many; J: TRBJ2-2; D: TRBD2; length: 15; V: TRBV5-6; CDR3: CASSRGLQNTGELFF; DNA: TGTGCCAGCAGCCGGGGACTACAGAACACCGGGGAGCTGTTTTTT
size: many; J: TRBJ2-7; D: -; length: 17; V: TRBV20-1; CDR3: CSARDQGYGGWAYEQYF; DNA: TGCAGTGCTAGAGATCAAGGGTACGGGGGATGGGCCTACGAGCAGTACTTC
size: medium-sized; J: TRBJ1-5; D: -; length: 15; V: TRBV5-5; CDR3: CASSLAPVGQEPQHF; DNA: TGTGCCAGCAGCTTGGCTCCTGTAGGGCAAGAGCCCCAGCATTTT
size: many; J: TRBJ2-5; D: TRBD2; length: 19; V: TRBV4-2; CDR3: CASSLGLAGVIRDKETQYF; DNA: TGTGCCAGCAGCCTCGGACTAGCGGGAGTCATCAGGGATAAAGAGACCCAGTACTTC
size: many; J: TRBJ2-7; D: -; length: 13; V: TRBV18; CDR3: CASSPMGNGEQYF; DNA: TGTGCCAGCTCACCGATGGGCAATGGGGAGCAGTACTTC
size: many; J: TRBJ2-7; D: TRBD2; length: 16; V: TRBV6-5; CDR3: CASSYVGGSTTYEQYF; DNA: TGTGCCAGCAGTTACGTGGGCGGGAGTACGACCTACGAGCAGTACTTC
size: many; J: TRBJ2-1; D: -; length: 12; V: TRBV5-4; CDR3: CASSPRGGEQFF; DNA: TGTGCCAGCAGCCCCAGGGGGGGTGAGCAGTTCTTC
size: few; J: TRBJ1-3; D: -; length: 15; V: TRBV6-1; CDR3: CASTVGGVSGNTIYF; DNA: TGTGCCAGCACTGTGGGGGGCGTCTCTGGAAACACCATATATTTT
size: few; J: TRBJ2-4; D: -; length: 16; V: TRBV6-1; CDR3: CASKDFASSARNIQYF; DNA: TGTGCCAGCAAGGACTTCGCCTCTTCGGCCAGAAACATTCAGTACTTC
size: medium-sized; J: TRBJ2-7; D: -; length: 13; V: TRBV20-1; CDR3: CSARDGRGYEQYF; DNA: TGCAGTGCTAGAGATGGCAGGGGCTACGAGCAGTACTTC
size: medium-sized; J: TRBJ2-3; D: -; length: 15; V: TRBV5-1; CDR3: CASSLDSPGKDTQYF; DNA: TGCGCCAGCAGCTTGGATAGCCCGGGGAAGGATACGCAGTATTTT
size: many; J: TRBJ1-6; D: TRBD1; length: 14; V: TRBV18; CDR3: CASSPDRAIQPLHF; DNA: TGTGCCAGCTCACCTGACAGGGCCATTCAACCCCTCCACTTT
size: many; J: TRBJ2-7; D: TRBD1; length: 15; V: TRBV27; CDR3: CASSTRTGSKGEQYF; DNA: TGTGCCAGCAGTACGAGGACAGGGAGCAAGGGCGAGCAGTACTTC
size: medium-sized; J: TRBJ2-3; D: TRBD2; length: 15; V: TRBV20-1; CDR3: CSAPSAGGGTDTQYF; DNA: TGCAGTGCCCCTTCGGCGGGAGGCGGCACAGATACGCAGTATTTT
size: many; J: TRBJ1-2; D: TRBD1; length: 14; V: TRBV19; CDR3: CASSTWTGGRGYTF; DNA: TGTGCCAGTAGTACTTGGACAGGGGGCAGGGGCTACACTTTC
size: medium-sized; J: TRBJ1-5; D: -; length: 12; V: TRBV4-2; CDR3: CASSRGNQPQHF; DNA: TGTGCCAGCAGCCGCGGGAATCAGCCCCAGCATTTT